The rows below give T cell receptor beta chains drawn from one sample of a study of regulatory T cells in long-lasting Graves disease. TCRdb passed the multiplex PCR reads through MiXCR, listing each CDR3 protein once. Of about 420,000 distinct CDR3 sequences in the sample, 16% were seen once. This sample was shared with a second study, whose subject was T cells in Graves' hyperthyroidism and ophthalmopathy.

The sample in question was peripheral blood mononuclear cells (PBMCs), obtained at new diagnosis, from a patient treated with antithyroid drugs. Source of these receptors: a woman aged 18-30 years with Graves disease. The CDR3 runs from the conserved cysteine through the conserved F or W. A D gene is named only where the DNA matches it firmly. Expanded clones get a size class; other rows say once, few or many, or leave the size out.

d_call clone_size cdr3_length j_call v_call cdr3_aa cdr3_nt
. many 15 TRBJ1-2 TRBV6-1 CASSEVGGSLDGYTF TGTGCCAGCAGTGAAGTTGGGGGGAGCCTCGATGGCTACACCTTC
. . 13 TRBJ1-6 TRBV30 CACQGPYNSPLHF TGTGCCTGCCAGGGTCCCTATAATTCACCCCTCCACTTT
TRBD2 . 16 TRBJ2-2 TRBV4-3 CASSQDWSGGTGELFF TGCGCCAGCAGCCAAGATTGGTCGGGAGGCACCGGGGAGCTGTTTTTT
TRBD1 . 15 TRBJ2-1 TRBV5-5 CASSFWGTGKETQFF TGTGCCAGCAGCTTTTGGGGGACAGGGAAAGAGACCCAGTTCTTC
. many 13 TRBJ2-7 TRBV7-3 CASSLQRNYEQYF TGTGCCAGCAGCTTGCAGAGAAACTACGAGCAGTACTTC
TRBD2 many 16 TRBJ2-7 TRBV2 CASSSQGAGGPHEQYF TGTGCCAGCAGTTCACAGGGAGCGGGAGGGCCGCATGAGCAGTACTTC
TRBD2 many 16 TRBJ2-3 TRBV20-1 CSASGLAGVGVDTQYF TGCAGTGCTAGCGGACTAGCGGGAGTGGGGGTGGATACGCAGTATTTT
. many 13 TRBJ2-7 TRBV7-2 CASNQGSPYEQYF TGTGCCAGCAACCAGGGTTCCCCCTACGAGCAGTACTTC
. few 14 TRBJ2-7 TRBV6-5 CASSYSSGVNEQYF TGTGCCAGCAGTTACTCGTCGGGAGTCAACGAGCAGTACTTC
TRBD1 many 16 TRBJ1-1 TRBV30 CAWSLWTGAGNTEAFF TGTGCCTGGAGTCTCTGGACAGGTGCCGGAAACACTGAAGCTTTCTTT
. many 14 TRBJ2-5 TRBV12-3/TRBV12-4 CASSSSWQQETQYF TGTGCCAGCAGTTCGAGTTGGCAACAAGAGACCCAGTACTTC
TRBD1 many 14 TRBJ1-1 TRBV5-5 CASSYGDRDTEAFF TGTGCCAGCAGCTATGGGGACAGGGACACTGAAGCTTTCTTT
. many 15 TRBJ2-1 TRBV12-3/TRBV12-4 CASKKGHGSYNEQFF TGTGCCAGCAAAAAGGGACACGGCTCCTACAATGAGCAGTTCTTC
. few 14 TRBJ2-2 TRBV27 CASSLATGWGELFF TGTGCCAGCAGTTTAGCCACAGGCTGGGGGGAGCTGTTTTTT
TRBD1 few 20 TRBJ2-6 TRBV10-3 CAISPTTPGQGLGGANVLTF TGTGCCATCAGCCCCACTACCCCGGGACAGGGACTCGGCGGGGCCAACGTCCTGACTTTC
TRBD2 many 18 TRBJ2-3 TRBV3-1 CASSQQGLGLAGVDTQYF TGTGCCAGCAGCCAACAAGGGCTAGGACTAGCGGGAGTAGATACGCAGTATTTT
. . 14 TRBJ2-2 TRBV20-1 CSASPPYRGGELFF TGCAGTGCTAGTCCCCCTTATCGGGGCGGGGAGCTGTTTTTT
. many 15 TRBJ2-5 TRBV5-8 CASSLGSQGSETQYF TGTGCCAGCAGCTTGGGATCGCAGGGGTCGGAGACCCAGTACTTC
. many 11 TRBJ1-1 TRBV28 CASSPDSEAFF TGTGCCAGCAGTCCCGATAGTGAAGCTTTCTTT
. many 12 TRBJ2-1 TRBV20-1 CSARGMRGIQFF TGCAGTGCTAGGGGTATGCGGGGTATTCAGTTCTTC
TRBD2 few 18 TRBJ2-3 TRBV3-1 CASSQRTLAGAPTDTQYF TGTGCCAGCAGCCAACGAACTTTAGCGGGAGCCCCCACAGATACGCAGTATTTT
TRBD2 many 14 TRBJ2-1 TRBV3-1 CASSPLAGGNEQFF TGTGCCAGCAGCCCACTAGCGGGAGGGAACGAGCAGTTCTTC
. few 15 TRBJ2-2 TRBV28 CASSLHTPNTGELFF TGTGCCAGCAGTCTCCATACACCGAACACCGGGGAGCTGTTTTTT
TRBD2 many 13 TRBJ2-1 TRBV7-2 CASSVRLAHEQFF TGTGCCAGCAGCGTCAGACTAGCACATGAGCAGTTCTTC
. many 13 TRBJ1-1 TRBV5-1 CASSGQGGTEAFF TGTGCCAGCAGTGGTCAGGGAGGCACTGAAGCTTTCTTT
TRBD2 . 15 TRBJ2-4 TRBV6-9 CASSYGTSGLNIQYF TGTGCCAGCAGTTACGGGACTAGCGGCCTAAACATTCAGTACTTC
TRBD2 few 16 TRBJ2-5 TRBV28 CASSRGTSGREETQYF TGTGCCAGCAGTCGGGGGACTAGCGGGAGAGAAGAGACCCAGTACTTC
TRBD1 . 16 TRBJ2-1 TRBV14 CASSLTGDSPYNEQFF TGTGCCAGCAGCCTGACAGGGGACTCCCCCTACAATGAGCAGTTCTTC
TRBD2 many 18 TRBJ2-7 TRBV27 CASHRRSGSITETYEQYF TGTGCCAGCCACAGACGTAGCGGGAGTATTACTGAGACCTACGAGCAGTACTTC
TRBD1 many 15 TRBJ1-1 TRBV6-5 CASSSGQGARTEAFF TGTGCCAGCAGTTCGGGTCAGGGGGCTCGGACTGAAGCTTTCTTT
. few 17 TRBJ1-1 TRBV10-1 CASSPRQGMIRNTEAFF TGCGCCAGCAGTCCGAGGCAGGGAATGATTCGGAACACTGAAGCTTTCTTT
TRBD1 . 14 TRBJ1-2 TRBV28 CATLGQGTSYGYTF TGTGCCACTCTGGGACAGGGGACGAGCTATGGCTACACCTTC
. many 14 TRBJ1-1 TRBV10-3 CAIRIQGPNTEAFF TGTGCCATCAGGATACAGGGACCAAACACTGAAGCTTTCTTT
TRBD2 . 17 TRBJ2-1 TRBV7-2 CASSTSSGTSGYNEQFF TGTGCCAGCAGCACATCTTCCGGGACTAGCGGATACAATGAGCAGTTCTTC
TRBD2 . 15 TRBJ2-5 TRBV20-1 CSAFYSGRAGETQYF TGCAGTGCTTTCTACAGCGGGAGAGCGGGGGAGACCCAGTACTTC
. many 13 TRBJ2-2 TRBV20-1 CSASAGVTGELFF TGCAGTGCTAGCGCAGGCGTCACCGGGGAGCTGTTTTTT
TRBD2 many 17 TRBJ2-1 TRBV10-3 CAISVFVTSGSYNEQFF TGTGCCATCAGTGTATTTGTGACTAGCGGGAGTTACAATGAGCAGTTCTTC
TRBD2 few 15 TRBJ2-2 TRBV7-9 CASSKTSGGSGELFF TGTGCCAGCAGCAAGACTAGCGGGGGTTCGGGGGAGCTGTTTTTT
TRBD1 many 17 TRBJ2-1 TRBV28 CASSNFAGQGNYNEQFF TGTGCCAGCAGTAATTTCGCGGGACAGGGGAACTACAATGAGCAGTTCTTC
TRBD2 . 18 TRBJ2-5 TRBV9 CASSVGGSGTASQETQYF TGTGCCAGCAGCGTAGGAGGTAGCGGGACTGCTTCACAAGAGACCCAGTACTTC
TRBD1 many 16 TRBJ1-2 TRBV28 CASTLGTEDGKYGYTF TGTGCCAGTACCCTCGGGACAGAGGACGGGAAGTATGGCTACACCTTC
. many 14 TRBJ2-7 TRBV18 CASSPRDHVYEQYF TGTGCCAGCTCACCCCGGGACCATGTTTACGAGCAGTACTTC
. many 17 TRBJ2-1 TRBV5-5 CASSFRTGPGKYNEQFF TGTGCCAGCAGCTTCCGGACTGGGCCAGGGAAGTACAATGAGCAGTTCTTC
TRBD1 . 16 TRBJ2-7 TRBV6-9 CASSYSGTGGSYEQYF TGTGCCAGCAGTTACTCAGGGACAGGGGGTTCCTACGAGCAGTACTTC
TRBD2 many 18 TRBJ2-1 TRBV29-1 CSVEESLADKVYYNEQFF TGCAGCGTTGAAGAGTCGCTAGCGGACAAGGTCTACTACAATGAGCAGTTCTTC
TRBD1 many 13 TRBJ2-1 TRBV11-1 CASGLTGDNEQFF TGTGCCAGCGGATTAACAGGGGACAATGAGCAGTTCTTC
. few 15 TRBJ2-7 TRBV7-9 CASSLVADYSYEQYF TGTGCCAGCAGCTTAGTTGCCGACTACTCCTACGAGCAGTACTTC
TRBD1 many 13 TRBJ1-1 TRBV27 CASSLRQGAEAFF TGTGCCAGCAGTTTGCGTCAGGGGGCTGAAGCTTTCTTT
. many 13 TRBJ2-3 TRBV13 CASSPPGRPTQYF TGTGCCAGCAGCCCCCCCGGTCGACCGACGCAGTATTTT
. many 14 TRBJ2-5 TRBV28 CASSDWSYQETQYF TGTGCCAGCAGTGACTGGTCGTACCAAGAGACCCAGTACTTC
. many 15 TRBJ2-5 TRBV15 CATSRGRGVQETQYF TGTGCCACCAGCAGAGGACGGGGAGTCCAAGAGACCCAGTACTTC
. many 16 TRBJ2-1 TRBV6-2/TRBV6-3 CALTSFGAISYNEQFF TGTGCCCTCACCTCATTCGGGGCTATCTCCTACAATGAGCAGTTCTTC
TRBD1 few 14 TRBJ1-1 TRBV20-1 CSAQETGVGTEAFF TGCAGTGCCCAGGAAACAGGGGTTGGCACTGAAGCTTTCTTT
. few 12 TRBJ2-2 TRBV5-1 CASSLFAGELFF TGCGCCAGCAGCTTATTCGCCGGGGAGCTGTTTTTT
TRBD2 few 17 TRBJ2-1 TRBV28 CASRTYLAGGSYNEQFF TGTGCCAGCAGAACCTACCTAGCGGGAGGTTCCTACAATGAGCAGTTCTTC
. many 15 TRBJ2-7 TRBV12-3/TRBV12-4 CASSPEFRRLHEQYF TGTGCCAGCAGTCCCGAGTTTAGACGTCTCCACGAGCAGTACTTC
. . 13 TRBJ1-2 TRBV5-1 CASGFGGYYGYTF TGCGCCAGCGGCTTCGGCGGGTACTATGGCTACACCTTC